This TCR beta chain was captured in a study of T cell repertoires in cytomegalovirus infection. At least ten counts were recorded for this clonotype. The V end lost 3 bases, the J end lost 0 bases, and 9 bases lay between the germline ends. The CDR3 has 14 residues. Germline V CDR1 and CDR2: MDHEN, SYDVKM. In TCRdb, the reads were re-called with MiXCR into one record per CDR3 protein. The data contain approximately 200,000 distinct CDR3 sequences, roughly 20% of them singletons. This clonotype originated in a human donor in good health (CMV status not recorded). Some clones in this sample may be carry-over from other donors' samples. The sequenced material came from CD8+ T cells from PBMCs. This rearrangement joins TRBV28 to TRBJ2-7; no definite D call. The CDR3 DNA follows: TGTGCCAGCAGTTTTGCAGGAAGCTCCTACGAGCAGTACTTC. It translates to CASSFAGSSYEQYF.